This T cell receptor beta chain was identified during a study of radiation and T cells in renal cell carcinoma. Documented time point: blood 2 weeks post-SBRT. Treatment defined: 15 Gy SBRT to primary tumor, nephrectomy 4 weeks later. The tumor was a clear cell renal cell carcinoma. For this clone: Its antigen is undetermined.

Libraries were prepared by immunoSEQ multiplex PCR; TCRdb keeps only in-frame clonotypes and omits some of them. The table lists 120,000 or so clones, 81% of them singletons. Study outcomes and limitations: From baseline, blood top tumor clonotypes peaked at 2 weeks post-radiation. No pretreatment tumor biopsies were available for baseline clonotypes.

The CDR3 has 14 amino acids. The V gene's germline CDR1 is KGHSH and CDR2 LQKENI. Trimming cost V 1 base and J 6 bases, with 13 bases left between them. The sequence was collected from a man aged 50 to 60 with renal cell carcinoma. The sequences come from blood, collected from a patient whose treatment included radiotherapy and nephrectomy. V is TRBV18 and J is TRBJ2-7; either TRBD1 or TRBD2 may supply D (5 bases each). CDR3 nucleotide sequence: TGTGCCAGCTCACCACGGCCCGGGGCGGGCGAGCAGTACTTC. Its translation: CASSPRPGAGEQYF.